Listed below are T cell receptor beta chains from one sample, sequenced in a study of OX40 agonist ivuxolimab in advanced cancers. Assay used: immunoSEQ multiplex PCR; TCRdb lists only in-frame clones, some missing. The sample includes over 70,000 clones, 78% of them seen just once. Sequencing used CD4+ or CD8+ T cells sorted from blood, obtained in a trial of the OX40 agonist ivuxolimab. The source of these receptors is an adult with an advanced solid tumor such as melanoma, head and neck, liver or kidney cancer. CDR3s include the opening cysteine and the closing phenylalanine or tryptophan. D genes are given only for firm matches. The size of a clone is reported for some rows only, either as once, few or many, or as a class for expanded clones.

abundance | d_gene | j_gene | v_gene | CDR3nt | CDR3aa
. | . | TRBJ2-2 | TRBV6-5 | TGTGCCAGCAGTTTCGCAGGGAGCACCGGGGAGCTGTTTTTT | CASSFAGSTGELFF
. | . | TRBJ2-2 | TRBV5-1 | TGCGCCAGCAGCCCTGACCATACGAACACCGGGGAGCTGTTTTTT | CASSPDHTNTGELFF
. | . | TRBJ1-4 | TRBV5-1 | TGCGCCAGCAGCTTGTACGGGGGCGGAGGGGATGAAAAACTGTTTTTT | CASSLYGGGGDEKLFF
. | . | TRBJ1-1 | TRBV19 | TGTGCCAGTAGTAAGACAGGTAGGGCCACTGAAGCTTTCTTT | CASSKTGRATEAFF
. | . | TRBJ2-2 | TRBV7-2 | TGTGCCAGCAGCTTAATCGGCGGGATTAACACCGGGGAGCTGTTTTTT | CASSLIGGINTGELFF
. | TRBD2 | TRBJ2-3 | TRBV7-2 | TGTGCCAGCAGCTTCTCGGGGGGGGCTGGCGCAGATACGCAGTATTTT | CASSFSGGAGADTQYF
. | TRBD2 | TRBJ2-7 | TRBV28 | TGTGCCAGCAGTTTAGCTAGCGGGAGCCCTTTCGAGTACTTC | CASSLASGSPFEYF
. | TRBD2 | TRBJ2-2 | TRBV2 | TGTGCCAGCAGACCAAGGACTAGCGGATCTAACATTGAACGGGGCACCGGGGAGCTGTTTTTT | CASRPRTSGSNIERGTGELFF
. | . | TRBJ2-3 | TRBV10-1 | TGCGCCAGCAGTGAGCCGGGACCCCTTAGCACAGATACGCAGTATTTT | CASSEPGPLSTDTQYF
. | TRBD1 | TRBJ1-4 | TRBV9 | TGTGCCAGCAGCGCGGACAGGGCGGCTGAAAAACTGTTTTTT | CASSADRAAEKLFF
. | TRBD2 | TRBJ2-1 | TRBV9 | TGTGCCAGCAGCGGACTAGCGGGGCGTAATGAGCAGTTCTTC | CASSGLAGRNEQFF
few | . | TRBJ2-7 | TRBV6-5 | TGTGCCAGCAGTTACTCGAAACTAGCAAGGGAGCAGTACTTC | CASSYSKLAREQYF
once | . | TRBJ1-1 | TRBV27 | TGTGCCAGCAGTTCCCGGGGGTACACTGAAGCTTTCTTT | CASSSRGYTEAFF
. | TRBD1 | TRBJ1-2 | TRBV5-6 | TGTGCCAGCAGCTTGGTACAGGGGAACTATGGCTACACCTTC | CASSLVQGNYGYTF
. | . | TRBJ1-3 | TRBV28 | TGTGCCAGCAGAACAGGGTTGGGAAACACCATATATTTT | CASRTGLGNTIYF
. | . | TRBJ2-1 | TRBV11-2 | TGTGCCAGCAGCTTAACGACTAACTACAATGAGCAGTTCTTC | CASSLTTNYNEQFF
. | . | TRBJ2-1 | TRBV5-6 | TGTGCCAGCAGCTTCAACAATGAGCAGTTCTTC | CASSFNNEQFF
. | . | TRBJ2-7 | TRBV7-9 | TGTGCCAGCAGCTTAGGGGGAAAATACGAGCAGTACTTC | CASSLGGKYEQYF
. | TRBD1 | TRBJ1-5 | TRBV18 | TGTGCCAGCTCACAGGGACAGTATCAGCCCCAGCATTTT | CASSQGQYQPQHF
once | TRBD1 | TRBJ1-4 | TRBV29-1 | TGCAGCGTTGAAGATCGACAGGGGGTCGGAAAACTGTTTTTT | CSVEDRQGVGKLFF
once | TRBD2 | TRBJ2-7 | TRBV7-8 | TGTGCCAGCATGGCCCCCCGCGGGGCGGGAGGGCTGGACGAGCAGTACTTC | CASMAPRGAGGLDEQYF